Below, one T cell receptor (beta chain) is given with its context. These data are taken from a study of blood T cell repertoires in COVID-19. Study at large: Italy, Spain and the United States were the sources of the convalescent and acute COVID-19 samples. Sources were T cells, B-cell-depleted T cells, or PBMCs; the material itself was cDNA or gDNA.

Here immunoSEQ multiplex PCR was the method, and the copy in TCRdb shows in-frame clones only, minus some. This table holds around 130,000 clones, about four fifths found once. The CDR3 covers 16 residues. Germline V gene lookup returns CDR1 MDHEN and CDR2 SYDVKM. Trimming pared 6 bases from V and 2 bases from J, leaving 17 bases between. Study members were between roughly 18 and 100 years old and lived in approximately 25 US regions. This chain joins TRBV28 and TRBJ1-5; D unresolved. Sequencing was done on a sample of PBMCs or T cells enriched from blood (not recorded which). This sequence was found in a woman in her twenties or thirties who had recovered from COVID-19. CDR3 bases: TGTGCCAGCAGCCAGAGACTGGGTCGAGGCAATCAGCCCCAGCATTTT. This codes for CASSQRLGRGNQPQHF.